One and the same sample provided the 30 T cell receptor beta chains below, sequenced in a study of regulatory T cells in long-lasting Graves disease. Building of the TCR beta libraries involved iRepertoire HTBI primers and Arm-PCR of CDR3 regions. A single record per CDR3 protein comes from TCRdb applying MiXCR to the multiplex PCR reads. The sample records 400,000 to 450,000 distinct CDR3 sequences, around 17% being singletons. The time point was: newly diagnosed GD, antithyroid drugs for less than 3 months. From PBMCs, RNA was extracted and then used to make the TCR library. These data were likewise used in another study, on T cells in Graves' hyperthyroidism and ophthalmopathy.

This material consisted of peripheral blood mononuclear cells (PBMCs), taken at new diagnosis, from a patient treated with antithyroid drugs. The receptors were gathered from a woman aged 30 to 39 with Graves disease.

The table lists this clonotype with many counts. The CDR3 loop reads CASSLSPRTKQYF. Written as DNA, the CDR3 is TGTGCCAGCAGCTTAAGTCCTCGGACTAAGCAGTACTTC. The rearrangement uses TRBV13 and TRBJ2-7, with D perhaps TRBD2 (6 bases). V lost 2 bases to trimming and J lost 8 bases, with 13 bases between them. CDR3 length equals 13 residues. Germline CDR1 is PRHDT and CDR2 is FYEKMQ (reference sequence).

This clonotype was observed many times. The V call is TRBV28, the J call TRBJ2-5; 12 nucleotides align to TRBD2. The V gene end was trimmed by 6 bases and the J gene end by 5 bases; junction bases not matched to a gene: 7. This CDR3 region has 15 residues. CDR1 is MDHEN and CDR2 is SYDVKM in the germline V gene. CDR3 DNA: TGTGCCAGCAGCGATCTAGCGGGAGGGAAGGAGACCCAGTACTTC. Its translation is CASSDLAGGKETQYF.

This clonotype was found many times. The V gene is TRBV11-3, the J gene TRBJ2-1; 7 bases line up with TRBD2. CDR3 length: 17 amino acids. Germline V gene data show CDR1 as SGHNT and CDR2 as YENEEA. V lost 0 bases, J lost 0 bases, and 5 bases stayed unmatched. As DNA, the CDR3 is TGTGCCAGCAGCTTAGACGGGAGGCCCCCCTCCTACAATGAGCAGTTCTTC. It codes for CASSLDGRPPSYNEQFF.

This clonotype was counted only a few times. The V gene is TRBV12-3 or TRBV12-4, the J gene TRBJ2-7, with 7 bases fitting TRBD1. The CDR3 extends over 15 amino acids. Trimming cost V 0 bases and J 6 bases; bases outside gene matches: 8. The CDR3 loop reads CASSLAATGTGEQYF. The CDR3 region has the DNA TGTGCCAGCAGTTTAGCGGCGACAGGGACGGGCGAGCAGTACTTC.

In its sample, this clonotype was seen many times. V usage is TRBV12-3 or TRBV12-4 and J usage is TRBJ2-5; 7 bases line up with TRBD2. The CDR3 has 14 residues. Trimming removed 4 bases from V and 1 base from J; junction bases left unmatched: 3. The chain's CDR3 is CASSSGGPQETQYF. The CDR3 DNA reads TGTGCCAGCAGTTCGGGAGGCCCCCAAGAGACCCAGTACTTC.

In the case of this clonotype: A much more abundant neighbour one base away suggests this may be a read error. Since no conserved phenylalanine or tryptophan closes the CDR3, a read error is the likely cause. This rearrangement joins TRBV7-3 to TRBJ2-3; a possible D gene is TRBD1 (6 bases). The V gene lost 7 bases and the J gene lost 4 bases, with 12 bases spanning the gap. Germline V CDR1 and CDR2: SGHTA, FQGTGA. This CDR3 comprises 13 residues. CDR3 region: CASTPEGADTQYL. As DNA, the CDR3 is TGTGCCAGCACCCCAGAGGGGGCAGATACGCAGTATCTT.

This clonotype was recorded many times. The chain couples TRBV10-3 to TRBJ2-1; TRBD1 matches 8 bases. This CDR3 is 14 amino acids long. The junction had 4 bases not matched to a gene; V was cut back by 3 bases and J by 6 bases. The V gene's germline CDR1 is ENHRY and CDR2 SYGVKD. In DNA, the CDR3 is TGTGCCATCAGTGACCGGACAGGGAGCAATGAGCAGTTCTTC. This codes for CAISDRTGSNEQFF.

This clonotype was detected ten times or more. V is TRBV2 and J is TRBJ1-5, with no clear D. This CDR3 is built from 13 residues. V was cut by 4 bases and J by 4 bases, with 8 bases left in between. Germline assignment: CDR1 SNHLY and CDR2 FYNNEI. CDR3 sequence (DNA): TGTGCCAGCAGTGGAAACGGAAATCAGCCCCAGCATTTT. Translating gives CASSGNGNQPQHF.

The chain carries TRBV5-1 and TRBJ2-2, with 7 bases aligning to TRBD1. Trimming cost V 1 base and J 7 bases; bases outside gene matches: 4. Looked up from germline, CDR1 is SGHRS and CDR2 is YFSETQ. The length of the CDR3 is 14 residues. The CDR3: CASSLKGANGELFF. The CDR3 coding sequence is TGCGCCAGCAGCTTGAAGGGGGCGAACGGGGAGCTGTTTTTT.

At least ten counts were recorded for this clonotype. The CDR3 region is CSARPSGGGRETQYF. CDR3 bases: TGCAGTGCTAGACCCTCGGGAGGGGGGAGAGAGACCCAGTACTTC. J is TRBJ2-5 and V is TRBV20-1; 8 nucleotides align to TRBD2. Germline loops: CDR1 DFQATT, CDR2 SNEGSKA (reference sequence). Trimming took 2 bases from V and 4 from J; bases not matched to a gene: 9. This CDR3 contains 15 residues.

This clonotype was recorded many times. The chain employs TRBV29-1 and TRBJ2-2; 9 bases agree with TRBD2. V was clipped by 6 bases and J by 4 bases; unmatched bases: 12. Germline V gene sequence: CDR1 SQVTM, CDR2 ANQGSEA. The CDR3 is made up of 16 amino acids. CDR3: CSVLTTGTSSTGELFF. CDR3 in DNA: TGCAGCGTCCTTACAACGGGGACTAGCAGCACCGGGGAGCTGTTTTTT.

This clonotype was found many times. The genes are TRBV11-1 and TRBJ2-5, with D hard to call. The CDR3 spans 14 residues. In germline, CDR1 is SGHAT, CDR2 FQDESV (reference sequence). Trimming removed 3 bases from V and 1 base from J, with 9 bases in between. The CDR3 spells CASSLLQTQETQYF. CDR3 sequence (DNA): TGTGCCAGCAGCTTGTTGCAGACCCAAGAGACCCAGTACTTC.

This clonotype was seen more than once but under ten times. CDR3 loop: CAWSSASVYNEQFF. As DNA, the CDR3 is TGTGCCTGGAGCTCAGCTAGCGTTTACAATGAGCAGTTCTTC. V and J are TRBV30 and TRBJ2-1; tentatively, D is TRBD2 (6 bases). Trimming took 3 bases from V and 4 from J, leaving 13 bases between them. CDR1 and CDR2 (germline): GTSNPN, SVGIG (reference sequence). The CDR3 length is 14 residues.

In its sample, this clonotype was seen a few times. CDR3 DNA sequence: TGTGCCAGCAGTTTATCCGGGACAGGGAGTTACAATGAGCAGTTCTTC. Amino acid sequence: CASSLSGTGSYNEQFF. The rearrangement uses TRBV2 and TRBJ2-1, with 9 nucleotides matching TRBD1. The trim removed 5 bases at V and 4 bases at J, leaving 9 bases unmatched. Germline CDR1 is SNHLY and CDR2 is FYNNEI. This CDR3 spans 16 amino acids. Drawing the rest from reference TRBV2 and TRBJ2-1, the complete variable domain is EPEVTQTPSHQVTQMGQEVILRCVPISNHLYFYWYRQILGQKVEFLVSFYNNEISEKSEIFDDQFSVERPDGSNFTLKIRSTKLEDSAMYFCASSLSGTGSYNEQFFGPGTRLTVL.

The table lists this clonotype with many counts. The V and J genes are TRBV10-3 and TRBJ2-3; D may be TRBD2 (6 bases). Per germline, CDR1 ENHRY and CDR2 SYGVKD. The V end lost 8 bases, the J end lost 4 bases, and 19 bases lay between the germline ends. The CDR3 contains 15 residues. The chain's CDR3 is CAIGWASEVADTQYF. The CDR3 DNA is TGTGCCATCGGGTGGGCTAGCGAAGTCGCAGATACGCAGTATTTT.

This clonotype occurred a few times. The chain is built from TRBV3-1 and TRBJ2-3; the D is unclear. V lost 5 bases and J lost 6, with 9 bases in between. CDR3 length equals 12 residues. The germline gives CDR1 LGHDT, CDR2 YNNKEL (reference sequence). The DNA of the CDR3 is TGTGCCAGCAGCGGGTTTTGGGATACGCAGTATTTT. Translated, it gives CASSGFWDTQYF.

The sample holds one count of this clonotype. The chain uses TRBV28 and TRBJ1-1, with D unclear. Deletions cut 8 bases from V and 9 bases from J, with 16 bases between. The CDR3 is 12 amino acids. Germline V gene sequence: CDR1 MDHEN, CDR2 SYDVKM. For the CDR3, the DNA is TGTGCCAGCGATGAGCTGGGAGTGAAAGCTTTCTTT. It encodes CASDELGVKAFF. The whole variable domain, filled in from reference TRBV28 and TRBJ1-1, reads DVKVTQSSRYLVKRTGEKVFLECVQDMDHENMFWYRQDPGLGLRLIYFSYDVKMKEKGDIPEGYSVSREKKERFSLILESASTNQTSMYLCASDELGVKAFFGQGTRLTVV.

Many counts were recorded for this clonotype. The chain recombines TRBV29-1 with TRBJ2-7; tentative D call: TRBD2 (6 bases). The CDR3 covers 13 residues. Germline CDR1 reads SQVTM; CDR2 reads ANQGSEA. The V and J ends lost 3 bases and 4 bases respectively, with 13 bases between them. DNA of the CDR3: TGCAGCGTTGAGGCGGGATCACCATACGAGCAGTACTTC. This encodes CSVEAGSPYEQYF.

This clonotype was seen repeatedly, ten times or more. The J gene is TRBJ1-2, the V gene TRBV28, with 7 bases aligning to TRBD1. The ends lost 5 bases at V and 0 bases at J; junction bases unmatched: 3. This CDR3 has 14 amino acids. The germline gives CDR1 MDHEN, CDR2 SYDVKM. The CDR3 DNA sequence: TGTGCCAGCAGTCCTGGGACAGCTAACTATGGCTACACCTTC. This codes for CASSPGTANYGYTF.

The chain couples TRBV12-3 or TRBV12-4 to TRBJ2-1; D may be TRBD2 (6 bases). There are 11 residues in the CDR3. V lost 8 bases and J lost 15, with 17 bases in between. CDR3 residues: CASEGRAGRFF. CDR3 DNA: TGTGCCAGCGAAGGCCGGGCGGGGAGGTTCTTC.

In the case of this clonotype: A much more abundant neighbour one base away suggests this may be a read error. The gene calls are TRBV5-1 and TRBJ2-1; TRBD1 is a possible D gene (6 bases). Germline CDR1 and CDR2: SGHRS and YFSETQ. V was pared by 4 bases and J by 8 bases, with 16 bases between. The CDR3 covers 14 residues. The CDR3 sequence: CASSARTEYDEQFF. The CDR3 nucleotides read TGCGCCAGCAGCGCCCGGACAGAGTACGATGAGCAGTTCTTC.

This clonotype was found many times. The J gene is TRBJ2-1, the V gene TRBV30; tentative D call: TRBD2 (5 bases). Germline values: CDR1 GTSNPN, CDR2 SVGIG (reference sequence). The V end was cut by 0 bases, the J end by 0 bases, with 6 bases between. The CDR3 consists of 14 residues. CDR3 amino acids: CAWSVAASYNEQFF. The CDR3 bases are TGTGCCTGGAGTGTAGCGGCCTCCTACAATGAGCAGTTCTTC.

In its sample, this clonotype was seen a few times. A much larger clone sits a single nucleotide away, making a read error possible. This rearrangement joins TRBV20-1 to TRBJ2-1; TRBD2 aligns across 7 bases. The CDR3 runs to 15 residues. The germline V gene encodes CDR1 DFQATT and CDR2 SNEGSKA (reference sequence). The trim removed 0 bases at V and 5 bases at J, leaving 7 bases unmatched. The CDR3 coding sequence is TGCAGTGCTAGAGATCAGGGACTAACTCACAATGAGCAGTTCTTC. Its translation: CSARDQGLTHNEQFF.

In this sample, this clonotype turned up a few times. It may be a read error: a sequence one base away is much more abundant. This rearrangement joins TRBV3-1 to TRBJ2-7; no definite D call. V lost 1 base and J 0 bases, leaving 1 base between the germline ends. The CDR3 consists of 12 residues. Germline V gene sequence: CDR1 LGHDT, CDR2 YNNKEL (reference sequence). The CDR3 DNA reads TGTGCCAGCAGCCAAGCCTCCTACGAGCAGTACTTC. This sequence encodes CASSQASYEQYF.

This clonotype was seen a single time. It may be a read error: a sequence one base away is much more abundant. This sequence joins TRBV12-3 or TRBV12-4 and TRBJ2-2; 7 nucleotides align to TRBD2. With V trimmed by 3 bases and J by 5 bases, 0 bases remained unmatched. This CDR3 has 13 residues. CDR3 in DNA: TGTGCCAGCAGTTTGCGGGAGACCGGGGAGCTGTTTTTT. Its protein product is CASSLRETGELFF.

The J gene is TRBJ1-5, the V gene TRBV12-3 or TRBV12-4; a possible D gene is TRBD1 (5 bases). The length of the CDR3 is 16 residues. The V end lost 6 bases, the J end lost 3 bases, and 18 bases lay between the germline ends. For the CDR3, the DNA is TGTGCCAGCAGATTGGGGGGTTCCCGAATCAATCAGCCCCAGCATTTT. Amino acids: CASRLGGSRINQPQHF.

The chain couples TRBV28 to TRBJ1-1; the D gene is possibly TRBD1 (6 bases). Per the germline V gene, CDR1 is MDHEN and CDR2 is SYDVKM. CDR3 length: 16 amino acids. V shed 6 bases and J shed 4 bases, with 21 bases lying between them. The CDR3 region is CASSSGDASQSTEAFF. DNA for the CDR3: TGTGCCAGCAGCTCAGGGGACGCTTCCCAGAGCACTGAAGCTTTCTTT. Full variable domain (missing parts from reference TRBV28 and TRBJ1-1): DVKVTQSSRYLVKRTGEKVFLECVQDMDHENMFWYRQDPGLGLRLIYFSYDVKMKEKGDIPEGYSVSREKKERFSLILESASTNQTSMYLCASSSGDASQSTEAFFGQGTRLTVV.

There are many counts of this clonotype. This sequence joins TRBV18 and TRBJ2-7, with D possibly matching TRBD2 (7 bases). The CDR3 is made up of 15 amino acids. Germline assignment: CDR1 KGHSH and CDR2 LQKENI. The V and J ends lost 6 bases and 1 base respectively, with 16 bases between them. The CDR3 DNA reads TGTGCCAGCTCGCGAGAGGGGGGGAGGTCCTACGAGCAGTACTTC. It specifies CASSREGGRSYEQYF.

In the case of this clonotype: A read error may explain this, as a much larger clone is one base away. The V call is TRBV7-8, the J call TRBJ2-5, with D maybe TRBD1 (7 bases). Germline-derived CDR1 and CDR2 are SGHVS and FQNEAQ. The length of the CDR3 is 17 residues. The CDR3 is CASSWGRQGGSQETLYF. The CDR3 DNA is TGTGCCAGCAGCTGGGGTCGACAGGGAGGATCCCAAGAGACCCTGTACTTC.

Regarding this clonotype: A much larger clone lies one base from this, so it may be a read error. The J gene is TRBJ2-4, the V gene TRBV11-3; 7 bases fit TRBD1. The length of the CDR3 is 14 residues. Per germline, CDR1 SGHNT and CDR2 YENEEA. The CDR3 loop is CASSLRTGKNMQYF. The CDR3 nucleotides read TGTGCCAGCAGCTTACGGACAGGCAAAAACATGCAGTACTTC.